This TCR beta chain stems from a study of technical replicates of blood from a few donors. This CDR3 is built from 16 residues. Trimming removed 5 bases from V and 0 bases from J; junction bases left unmatched: 9. The germline V gene encodes CDR1 SQVTM and CDR2 ANQGSEA. Clones were read by immunoSEQ multiplex PCR, and TCRdb kept only the in-frame ones, dropping some. The repertoire consists of around 58,000 clones, with about 87% occurring once and the leading ten covering less than 5.5%. The TCR originated in a human donor in good health. Some clones in this sample may be carry-over from other donors' samples. Input material: PBMCs. The chain carries TRBV29-1 and TRBJ1-2; 10 bases match TRBD1. The CDR3 is CSVRRQGAGANYGYTF. CDR3 DNA sequence: TGCAGCGTTAGGAGACAGGGGGCAGGAGCTAACTATGGCTACACCTTC.